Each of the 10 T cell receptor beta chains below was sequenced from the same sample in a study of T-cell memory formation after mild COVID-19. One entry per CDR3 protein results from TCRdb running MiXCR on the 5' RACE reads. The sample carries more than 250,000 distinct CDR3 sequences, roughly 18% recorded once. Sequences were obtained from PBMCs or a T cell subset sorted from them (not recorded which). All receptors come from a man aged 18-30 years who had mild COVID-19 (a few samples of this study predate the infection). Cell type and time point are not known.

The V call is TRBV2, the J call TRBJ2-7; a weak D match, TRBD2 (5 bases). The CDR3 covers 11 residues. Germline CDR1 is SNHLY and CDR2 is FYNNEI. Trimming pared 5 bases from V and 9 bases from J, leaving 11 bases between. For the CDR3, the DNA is TGTGCCAGCAGTCGGGGATTTTGGCAGTACGTC. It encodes CASSRGFWQYV.

The CDR3 protein is CASSFTGTGINEQFF. The CDR3 region has the DNA TGTGCCAGCAGCTTTACCGGGACAGGGATCAATGAGCAGTTCTTC. The V and J genes are TRBV7-3 and TRBJ2-1; TRBD1 aligns across 9 bases. With 3 bases clipped from V and 6 bases from J, the junction kept 6 bases outside the gene matches. Germline CDR1 is SGHTA and CDR2 is FQGTGA. This CDR3 contains 15 residues. Full variable domain (rest looked up from reference TRBV7-3 and TRBJ2-1): GAGVSQTPSNKVTEKGKYVELRCDPISGHTALYWYRQSLGQGPEFLIYFQGTGAADDSGLPNDRFFAVRPEGSVSTLKIQRTERGDSAVYLCASSFTGTGINEQFFGPGTRLTVL.

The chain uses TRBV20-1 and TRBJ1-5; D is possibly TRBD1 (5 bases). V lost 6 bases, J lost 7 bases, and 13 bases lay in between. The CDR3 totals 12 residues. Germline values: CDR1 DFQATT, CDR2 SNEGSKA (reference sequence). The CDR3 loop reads CSAGVGGQPQHF. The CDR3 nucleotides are TGCAGTGCGGGGGTCGGAGGACAGCCCCAGCATTTT.

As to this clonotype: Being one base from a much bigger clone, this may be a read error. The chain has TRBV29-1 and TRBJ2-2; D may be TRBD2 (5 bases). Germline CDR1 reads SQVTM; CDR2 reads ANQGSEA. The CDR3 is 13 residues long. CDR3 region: CSVDKLDTGEMFF. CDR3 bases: TGCAGCGTTGACAAACTCGACACCGGGGAGATGTTTTTT.

CDR3 in DNA: TGTGCCAGCAGCGTTGACCCCCTATATTCACCCCTCCACTTT. Its protein product is CASSVDPLYSPLHF. The chain has TRBV9 and TRBJ1-6; D is unclear. This CDR3 has 14 amino acids. Trimming took off 2 bases at V and 8 bases at J, with 11 bases between the two ends. Germline V gene data show CDR1 as SGDLS and CDR2 as YYNGEE.

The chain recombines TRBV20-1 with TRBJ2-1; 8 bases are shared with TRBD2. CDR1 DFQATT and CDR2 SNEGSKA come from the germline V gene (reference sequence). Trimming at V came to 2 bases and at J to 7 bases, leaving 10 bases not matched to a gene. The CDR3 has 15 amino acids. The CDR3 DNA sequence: TGCAGTGCTAGACACCGGGGGGGCCGATTTAATGAGCAGTTCTTC. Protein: CSARHRGGRFNEQFF.

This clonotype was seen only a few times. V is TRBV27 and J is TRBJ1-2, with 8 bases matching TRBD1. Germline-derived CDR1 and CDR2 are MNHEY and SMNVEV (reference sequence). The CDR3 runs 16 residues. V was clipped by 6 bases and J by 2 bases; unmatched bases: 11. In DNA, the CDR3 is TGTGCCAGCAGGGGACCCGGGACAGGCGCCAACTATGGCTACACCTTC. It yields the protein CASRGPGTGANYGYTF.

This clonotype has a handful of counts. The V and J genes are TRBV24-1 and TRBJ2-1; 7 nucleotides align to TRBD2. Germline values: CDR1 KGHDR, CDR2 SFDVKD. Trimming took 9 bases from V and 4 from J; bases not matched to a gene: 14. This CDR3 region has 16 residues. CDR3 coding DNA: TGTGCCACCGGGGGAAGCGGGGCGTATGATTACAATGAGCAGTTCTTC. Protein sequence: CATGGSGAYDYNEQFF.

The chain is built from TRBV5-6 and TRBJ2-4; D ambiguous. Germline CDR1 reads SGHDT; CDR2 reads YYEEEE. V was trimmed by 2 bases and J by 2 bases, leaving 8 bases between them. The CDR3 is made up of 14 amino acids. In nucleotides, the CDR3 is TGTGCCAGCAGCTTTGGACGGCCCAAAAACATTCAGTACTTC. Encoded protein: CASSFGRPKNIQYF.

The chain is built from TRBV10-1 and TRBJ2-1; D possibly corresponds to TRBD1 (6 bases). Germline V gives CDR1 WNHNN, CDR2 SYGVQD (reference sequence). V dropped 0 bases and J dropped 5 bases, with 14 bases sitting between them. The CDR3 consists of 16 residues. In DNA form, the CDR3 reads TGCGCCAGCAGTGAGTCATACAGGGTGGGGGACAATGAGCAGTTCTTC. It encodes CASSESYRVGDNEQFF.